This T cell receptor beta chain was sequenced in a study of chemoradiotherapy in HPV16-positive cancers. Repeated repertoire sampling spanned the course of chemoradiotherapy. Here immunoSEQ multiplex PCR was the method, and the copy in TCRdb shows in-frame clones only, minus some. The top ten clones hold roughly 9.1% of a sample with about 8,700 clones, under 80% of them seen once. Trimming removed 3 bases from V and 7 bases from J, with 16 bases in between. The CDR3 has 15 amino acids. CDR1 SGHTA and CDR2 FQGTGA come from the germline V gene. This clonotype was obtained from a human donor with HPV-associated anogenital cancer. This sequence joins TRBV7-3 and TRBJ2-1; no clear D. Collection of the sample occurred from a patient who underwent chemoradiotherapy. The CDR3 DNA is TGTGCCAGCAGCTTGGACGGACCTTTCGGGAATGAGCAGTTCTTC. Encoded protein: CASSLDGPFGNEQFF.